This T cell receptor beta chain comes out of a study of T cells in localized non-small cell lung cancer. Whole-study findings and limits: Sequencing, confined to only one tumor region, leaves heterogeneity possible.

Germline CDR1 SGDLS, CDR2 YYNGEE. The CDR3 runs to 14 residues. The trim removed 2 bases at V and 5 bases at J, leaving 2 bases unmatched. Generated by immunoSEQ multiplex PCR, the TCRdb table keeps only in-frame clones and is missing some. This table has over 65,000 clones, approximately 84% appearing once. To note about this clone: As yet, its antigen is unknown.

The source was peripheral blood, collected before any cancer treatment. This TCR came from a female donor of 60 years or more with stage I lung adenocarcinoma. The chain is built from TRBV9 and TRBJ2-3; 10 bases are shared with TRBD2. The CDR3, as DNA: TGTGCCAGCAGCGTCTCTAGCGGGGGAGATACGCAGTATTTT. Residues: CASSVSSGGDTQYF.